This T cell receptor beta chain is from a study of blood T cell repertoires in COVID-19 (TCRdb year 2020). Broadly, across the study: The collaborator samples originated in the United States, Italy and Spain and spanned the acute and convalescent phases of COVID-19. The material from the prospective study consisted of cDNA or gDNA derived from T cells, B-cell-depleted T cells, or PBMCs. Subjects who had been exposed to COVID-19, were actively infected with it, or had recovered from it provided the deeply sampled blood TCRbeta repertoires that made up the dataset. The repertoires were made available in a free public database intended to serve as a resource for research on the immune response to SARS-CoV-2. The samples were drawn from the first 160 participants of the ongoing ImmuneRACE study and from 1,254 subjects provided by 6 global collaborators. Sample metadata almost always included a de-identified subject ID, COVID-19 status, age in years and sex. HLA class I and class II types, where available, came from metadata supplied by the sample provider rather than from assay-based typing. Points the paper makes about the study in general: The amount of clinical and demographic metadata varied by source and participant and was provided uncurated.

TCRbeta CDR3 regions were amplified from genomic DNA using the immunoSEQ Assay, a bias-controlled multiplex PCR. Per the authors' processing: Nucleated cell counts per sample were estimated from amplification of reference gene primers within the assay. Sequence reads were collapsed and filtered to measure the absolute abundance of every unique TCRbeta CDR3 rearrangement. For each sample, productive Simpson clonality was calculated as the square root of Simpson's diversity index over productive rearrangements. What TCRdb holds here is the immuneACCESS table cut down to in-frame rearrangements. Part of the clones is not present; checked against another copy, under half of the missing clones reflect an unresolved V gene, and the others are unexplained. The V and J calls and clone size are taken from that table; D and trimming were inferred from the DNA. Counted in this sample were 150,000 or so clones; less than 90% of them appeared once. The top ten constitute about 2.4% of the sample.

Each collaborating institution followed its own protocols to collect whole blood in K2EDTA tubes. Collaborator samples were shipped for TCRbeta analysis as frozen whole blood, isolated PBMCs, or DNA extracted from either sample type. This clone was seen only once. Its cognate antigen has yet to be identified. No clone much larger than this one lies a single base away; base qualities are absent. This clonotype was obtained from a woman between 65 and 79 years old with acute or convalescent COVID-19. The specimen sequenced was peripheral blood.

The sequenced DNA is TGTGCCAGCCTAACAGGCGGGGGGTATGGCTACACCTTC. Its translation is CASLTGGGYGYTF. In this chain, TRBV28 is recombined with TRBJ1-2; the best D guess is TRBD1, with 5 bases matching. Taken from the germline V gene, the CDR1 and CDR2 loops are MDHEN and SYDVKM. The CDR3 contains 13 residues, cysteine and phenylalanine counted. Of all the DNA, just the CDR3 is kept, 39 bases in frame from base 1. V was cut back by 8 bases and J by 5 bases, leaving a gap of 15 bases between them.